The 10 T cell receptor beta chains below were found in one sample sequenced in a study of blood T cell repertoires in COVID-19. TCRdb's copy holds only in-frame clones and misses some; the assay was immunoSEQ multiplex PCR. In the table there are about 160,000 clones, over 75% of which are singletons. Source material: PBMCs or T cells enriched from blood (not recorded which). These receptors all come from a man aged 40-50 years who had recovered from COVID-19.

V is TRBV12-5 and J is TRBJ2-1; TRBD2 might be the D (7 bases). The CDR3 runs 13 residues. The V gene lost 8 bases and the J gene lost 6 bases, with 14 bases spanning the gap. CDR1 and CDR2 from the germline V gene are LGHNT and FRNRAP. CDR3: CASYAGEGNEQFF. The DNA of the CDR3 is TGTGCTAGTTATGCAGGGGAGGGCAATGAGCAGTTCTTC.

The chain joins TRBV7-3 to TRBJ1-1, with a tentative D call TRBD1 (5 bases). The CDR3 extends over 13 amino acids. Trimming took off 5 bases at V and 1 base at J, with 8 bases between the two ends. Germline assignment: CDR1 SGHTA and CDR2 FQGTGA. CDR3 loop: CASSAGPNTEAFF. The DNA for the CDR3 is TGTGCCAGCAGCGCGGGACCGAACACTGAAGCTTTCTTT.

The CDR3 coding sequence is TGTGCCAGCAGCCAGGGTGGCTATGGCTACACCTTC. Amino acid sequence: CASSQGGYGYTF. This chain uses TRBV12-3 or TRBV12-4 with TRBJ1-2, with D possibly matching TRBD1 (5 bases). The CDR3 runs to 12 residues. Trimming left V 6 bases short and J 4 bases short, with 9 bases between.

The V call is TRBV19, the J call TRBJ2-3; the match to TRBD2 covers 15 bases. The CDR3 extends over 18 amino acids. Germline V lookup: CDR1 LNHDA, CDR2 SQIVND (reference sequence). Trimming at V came to 3 bases and at J to 2 bases, leaving 6 bases not matched to a gene. The CDR3 region is CASSIDRTSGGDTDTQYF. DNA for the CDR3: TGTGCCAGTAGTATCGACAGGACTAGCGGGGGGGACACAGATACGCAGTATTTT.

The chain joins TRBV5-4 to TRBJ2-3; 13 bases fit TRBD2. The CDR3 totals 15 residues. Germline CDR1 and CDR2: SGHNT and YYREEE (reference sequence). The J segment lost 4 bases and the V segment lost 4 bases, leaving 3 bases of the junction unmatched. CDR3 DNA sequence: TGTGCCAGCAGCAGGACTAGCGGGGGCTCAGATACGCAGTATTTT. Translated, it gives CASSRTSGGSDTQYF.

This sequence joins TRBV2 and TRBJ1-4; D is ambiguous. The CDR3 has 14 amino acids. V lost 2 bases and J lost 5, with 9 bases in between. Germline V gene data show CDR1 as SNHLY and CDR2 as FYNNEI. The CDR3 sequence: CASSEMAGNEKLFF. The CDR3 DNA is TGTGCCAGCAGTGAAATGGCGGGAAATGAAAAACTGTTTTTT.

The genes are TRBV12-5 and TRBJ2-1, with 7 nucleotides matching TRBD2. Trimming removed 2 bases from V and 7 bases from J; junction bases left unmatched: 8. The CDR3 loop spans 15 amino acids. CDR1 is LGHNT and CDR2 is FRNRAP in the germline V gene. CDR3 sequence reads: CASGLPGKAGNEQFF. As DNA, the CDR3 is TGTGCTAGTGGTTTGCCCGGCAAAGCGGGGAATGAGCAGTTCTTC.

The genes are TRBV11-1 and TRBJ1-4; 9 bases match TRBD1. The V gene's germline CDR1 is SGHAT and CDR2 FQDESV (reference sequence). The length of the CDR3 is 16 residues. Trimming took 1 base from V and 10 from J; bases not matched to a gene: 10. The CDR3 loop reads CASSLVIGDRDPKLFF. The CDR3 DNA follows: TGTGCCAGCAGCTTAGTGATCGGGGACAGGGACCCAAAACTGTTTTTT.

The gene calls are TRBV30 and TRBJ2-3, with D possibly matching TRBD2 (7 bases). The V gene lost 5 bases and the J gene lost 6 bases, with 18 bases spanning the gap. Germline V CDR1 and CDR2: GTSNPN, SVGIG (reference sequence). The CDR3 totals 14 residues. Here the CDR3 DNA reads TGTGCCTGGGGCCCTGGGGGGGGGCGTGATACGCAGTATTTT. Amino acid sequence: CAWGPGGGRDTQYF.

The chain has TRBV12-5 and TRBJ1-1; 10 bases map to TRBD1. Trimming at V came to 5 bases and at J to 10 bases, leaving 7 bases not matched to a gene. This CDR3 is built from 13 residues. In germline, CDR1 is LGHNT, CDR2 FRNRAP. CDR3 protein: CASGKGTGEVAFF. The DNA of the CDR3 is TGTGCTAGTGGTAAGGGGACAGGGGAAGTAGCTTTCTTT.